A single sample gave rise to the 11 T cell receptor beta chains below, sequenced in a study of CD8 T cells in ankylosing spondylitis. The antigens of these receptors remain unknown. Whole-study findings and limits: Ankylosing spondylitis blood seemed to carry a telltale TCR beta motif made of several highly homologous variants.

TCRdb recomputed calls from the 5' RACE reads with MiXCR, one row per CDR3 protein. Of roughly 490,000 distinct CDR3 sequences detected, 5.3% appear once; the ten largest clones hold under 4.5%. Sequencing was done on a sample of blood, either unsorted or a sorted T cell fraction (not recorded which). The source is a male donor with ankylosing spondylitis.

The J gene is TRBJ2-7, the V gene TRBV20-1; 8 bases are a match to TRBD1. The CDR3 has 13 amino acids. After removal of 3 bases from V and 3 bases from J, the junction contained 4 bases not matched to a gene. The V gene's germline CDR1 is DFQATT and CDR2 SNEGSKA (reference sequence). Here the CDR3 DNA reads TGCAGTGCTAGGGGTGACAGGGGCTACGAGCAGTACTTC. Protein product: CSARGDRGYEQYF.

A few counts support this clonotype. The chain employs TRBV30 and TRBJ1-4; 7 bases map to TRBD1. J gave up 8 bases and V 3 bases, and 18 bases lay outside the gene matches. Germline V CDR1 and CDR2: GTSNPN, SVGIG (reference sequence). This CDR3 is 17 amino acids long. The CDR3 coding sequence is TGTGCCTGGAGCCATGCCCCCGGACAGGCCGTTCGGGAAAAACTGTTTTTT. Translating gives CAWSHAPGQAVREKLFF.

This clonotype was observed many times. The DNA for the CDR3 is TGCAGCTCCCTTCGGGACCCCGGAGAGACCCAGTACTTC. As protein: CSSLRDPGETQYF. V is TRBV29-1 and J is TRBJ2-5; perhaps D is TRBD1 or TRBD2 (5 bases each). Trimming removed 8 bases at V and 4 bases at J, with 17 bases between. Germline V lookup: CDR1 SQVTM, CDR2 ANQGSEA. The CDR3 runs to 13 residues.

This clonotype was observed a handful of times. CDR3 residues: CAWSVPRTGELFF. The CDR3 bases are TGTGCCTGGAGTGTCCCCAGGACCGGGGAGCTGTTTTTT. The chain couples TRBV30 to TRBJ2-2; D remains ambiguous. CDR1 GTSNPN and CDR2 SVGIG come from the germline V gene (reference sequence). The CDR3 extends over 13 amino acids. Trimming shortened V by 0 bases and J by 5 bases, and 7 bases separated the two germline ends. Complete variable domain (other parts from reference TRBV30 and TRBJ2-2): SQTIHQWPATLVQPVGSPLSLECTVEGTSNPNLYWYRQAAGRGLQLLFYSVGIGQISSEVPQNLSASRPQDRQFILSSKKLLLSDSGFYLCAWSVPRTGELFFGEGSRLTVL.

The chain has TRBV28 and TRBJ2-3; D not certain. The germline V gene encodes CDR1 MDHEN and CDR2 SYDVKM. The V and J ends lost 5 bases and 6 bases respectively, with 12 bases between them. The CDR3 spans 13 residues. Here the CDR3 DNA reads TGTGCCAGCAGTCTGGGGATCCGGGATACGCAGTATTTT. Its translation is CASSLGIRDTQYF.

Many counts were recorded for this clonotype. V and J are TRBV18 and TRBJ2-1, with 8 bases lining up with TRBD2. There are 16 residues in the CDR3. Per the germline V gene, CDR1 is KGHSH and CDR2 is LQKENI. J gave up 6 bases and V 6 bases, and 13 bases lay outside the gene matches. The CDR3 loop is CASSTNGAGEGNEQFF. Written as DNA, the CDR3 is TGTGCCAGCTCTACAAATGGAGCGGGAGAAGGCAATGAGCAGTTCTTC.

In this sample, this clonotype turned up many times. The chain joins TRBV5-1 to TRBJ2-2; TRBD1 agrees at 8 bases. This CDR3 is built from 16 residues. Germline CDR1 reads SGHRS; CDR2 reads YFSETQ. Unmatched junction bases numbered 2, after V lost 1 base and J lost 0 bases. Here the CDR3 DNA reads TGCGCCAGCAGCTTGTCAGGGGGCGCGAACACCGGGGAGCTGTTTTTT. It yields the protein CASSLSGGANTGELFF.

This clonotype was detected ten times or more. The chain carries TRBV27 and TRBJ2-7; TRBD2 aligns across 14 bases. After removal of 5 bases from V and 7 bases from J, the junction contained 7 bases not matched to a gene. The V gene's germline CDR1 is MNHEY and CDR2 SMNVEV (reference sequence). There are 15 residues in the CDR3. CDR3 residues: CASSPGTSGSGEQYF. CDR3 in DNA: TGTGCCAGCAGTCCGGGGACTAGCGGGAGTGGGGAGCAGTACTTC.

This clonotype was observed at least ten times. The DNA of the CDR3 is TGCGCCAGCAGTATAAATCGGCAGGGGCTAAAGAACACTGAAGCTTTCTTT. Its protein product is CASSINRQGLKNTEAFF. The chain employs TRBV4-3 and TRBJ1-1; D is possibly TRBD1 (6 bases). This CDR3 is built from 17 residues. Trimming removed 6 bases from V and 1 base from J, with 21 bases in between. CDR1 and CDR2 from the germline V gene are LGHNA and YSLEER.

This clonotype was observed a handful of times. The rearrangement joins TRBV27 to TRBJ1-6; D gene ambiguous. CDR1 and CDR2 (germline): MNHEY, SMNVEV (reference sequence). V shed 2 bases and J shed 0 bases, with 11 bases lying between them. The CDR3 sequence is 17 residues long. The CDR3: CASSLGKGFSYNSPLHF. In nucleotides, the CDR3 is TGTGCCAGCAGTTTAGGAAAAGGATTCTCCTATAATTCACCCCTCCACTTT.

V is TRBV6-1 and J is TRBJ2-6; D not resolved. V was pared by 6 bases and J by 0 bases, with 9 bases between. The CDR3 is made up of 15 amino acids. Per germline, CDR1 MNHNS and CDR2 SASEGT. The DNA for the CDR3 is TGTGCCAGCAGCTCCGAATTCTCTGGGGCCAACGTCCTGACTTTC. This translates into CASSSEFSGANVLTF.